This TCR beta chain emerged from a study of blood T cell repertoires in COVID-19 (dated by TCRdb to the early 2020s). The study in broad terms: The collaborator samples originated in the United States, Italy and Spain and spanned the acute and convalescent phases of COVID-19. Where available, HLA class I and class II types were taken from metadata supplied by the sample provider and were not determined by assay-based typing. The material from the prospective study consisted of cDNA or gDNA derived from T cells, B-cell-depleted T cells, or PBMCs. The repertoires were made available in a free public database intended to serve as a resource for research on the immune response to SARS-CoV-2. Deeply sampled blood TCRbeta repertoires from subjects exposed to, actively infected with, or recovered from COVID-19 were included in the dataset. The samples were drawn from the first 160 participants of the ongoing ImmuneRACE study and from 950 to 1,500 subjects provided by 6 global collaborators. Sample metadata almost always included a de-identified subject ID, COVID-19 status, age in years and sex.

TCRbeta CDR3 regions were amplified from genomic DNA by means of the immunoSEQ Assay, a bias-controlled multiplex PCR. For the original study's pipeline: The number of nucleated cells in each sample was estimated by amplification of reference gene primers within the assay. Sequence reads were collapsed and filtered to measure the absolute abundance of every unique TCRbeta CDR3 rearrangement. For each sample, productive Simpson clonality was calculated by taking the square root of Simpson's diversity index across productive rearrangements. Held by TCRdb, this immuneACCESS table contains in-frame sequences only and omits some clones. Under half of the omission traces to an unresolved V gene where checked; the cause of the rest is unknown. V, J and clone size were drawn from that table, and D and trimming were deduced from the DNA. This sample has more than 450,000 clones in its table, and about nine tenths of those were observed once. 0.7% of the sample is in the top ten clones.

A note on this clone: Its antigen is unknown. The input lacks base qualities; no much larger clone sits a single base away.

Enrolling through a virtual design, the prospective study's participants ranged in age from roughly 18 to 89 years and lived across approximately 25 United States geographic areas. Cohort assignment in the prospective study relied on participant-reported clinical history from a screening survey and a study questionnaire. Recovered participants in ImmuneRACE Cohort 3 were defined as having two consecutive negative NP/OP PCR tests, clearance from a healthcare professional, or resolution of symptoms. Mobile phlebotomists in the prospective study collected whole blood, serum and a nasopharyngeal or oropharyngeal swab from every participant. Additional blood draws and questionnaires over an approximately 2-month period could optionally be provided by prospective study participants. Before DNA extraction, prospective study blood samples were shipped either frozen or at room temperature. The investigation overall reported the following: How much clinical and demographic metadata was included differed by source and by participant, and the metadata was provided uncurated.

Sequenced: PBMCs or T cells enriched from blood (not recorded which). The receptor comes from a woman younger than 30 who had recovered from COVID-19.

The DNA sequence reads TGTGCCAGCAGCAAAAGAAGGGGACTAGCGGGAGGTTTAGCCAAAAACATTCAGTACTTC. Its translation reads: CASSKRRGLAGGLAKNIQYF. Recombination joined TRBV21-1 with TRBJ2-4; the table's D call of TRBD2 was not tested on the DNA. TRBV21-1 is shown as a pseudogene. The CDR3 sequence holds 20 residues, the cysteine and phenylalanine included. Just the 60-base CDR3 DNA is kept, in frame starting at base 1.